The 11 T cell receptor beta chains below all came from one sample that was sequenced in a study of blood T cell repertoires in COVID-19. Produced via immunoSEQ multiplex PCR; TCRdb's table is partial and in-frame only. This repertoire shows over 450,000 clones, approximately 92% found once; its top ten account for around 0.95%. Material: peripheral blood. All receptors derive from a man between 18 and 35 years old with COVID-19, enrolled during active disease.

The rearrangement links TRBV28 to TRBJ2-1; D unresolved. Per germline, CDR1 MDHEN and CDR2 SYDVKM. Between the trimmed V and J ends, which lost 3 bases and 5 bases, there was a span of 8 bases. The CDR3 is 13 amino acids. The DNA for the CDR3 is TGTGCCAGCAGTTTTATTCTTAACAATGAGCAGTTCTTC. Protein product: CASSFILNNEQFF.

V gene TRBV7-9 combines with J gene TRBJ2-5, with 7 bases matching TRBD1. The CDR3 loop spans 14 amino acids. Germline V CDR1 and CDR2: SEHNR, FQNEAQ (reference sequence). Trimming took 5 bases from V and 2 from J; bases not matched to a gene: 5. CDR3 bases: TGTGCCAGCAGCCCCAGGGACAGACAAGAGACCCAGTACTTC. Its protein is CASSPRDRQETQYF.

The V gene is TRBV9, the J gene TRBJ1-3; D unclear. Trimming left V 0 bases short and J 0 bases short, with 10 bases between. The CDR3 totals 16 residues. CDR1 SGDLS and CDR2 YYNGEE come from the germline V gene. CDR3 nucleotides: TGTGCCAGCAGCGTAGAGGCGGAGTTCTCTGGAAACACCATATATTTT. It is translated as CASSVEAEFSGNTIYF.

The chain has TRBV6-5 and TRBJ1-1; D uncertain. CDR3 length: 14 amino acids. The germline gives CDR1 MNHEY, CDR2 SVGAGI. The V gene lost 0 bases and the J gene lost 2 bases, with 7 bases spanning the gap. CDR3 region: CASSYSDSNTEAFF. CDR3 in DNA: TGTGCCAGCAGTTACTCGGACTCCAACACTGAAGCTTTCTTT.

The chain couples TRBV18 to TRBJ1-4, with 7 bases matching TRBD1. Germline-derived CDR1 and CDR2 are KGHSH and LQKENI. The CDR3 sequence is 15 residues long. The V and J ends lost 4 bases and 4 bases, in that order; junction bases with no gene match: 6. The CDR3 DNA follows: TGTGCCAGCTCACGGGACAGAGACAATAATGAAAAACTGTTTTTT. This codes for CASSRDRDNNEKLFF.

This chain connects TRBV6-5 to TRBJ2-7, with D perhaps matching TRBD2 (5 bases). The CDR3 is made up of 13 amino acids. V was pared by 0 bases and J by 6 bases, with 9 bases between. Germline-derived CDR1 and CDR2 are MNHEY and SVGAGI. The CDR3 bases are TGTGCCAGCAGTTACTCGAATCGGGGCGAGCAGTACTTC. This gives the protein CASSYSNRGEQYF.

The V and J genes are TRBV28 and TRBJ1-5; weak D call: TRBD1 (6 bases). The germline V gene has CDR1 MDHEN and CDR2 SYDVKM. The ends were cut back, 2 bases at V and 7 bases at J, with 15 bases in the middle. The CDR3 is made up of 15 amino acids. DNA for the CDR3: TGTGCCAGCAGTTTAGCAGGGGTCGTAGGCCAGCCCCAGCATTTT. Translating gives CASSLAGVVGQPQHF.

The V call is TRBV5-1, the J call TRBJ1-4; the match to TRBD1 covers 7 bases. V lost 3 bases and J lost 4; bases outside the gene matches: 3. The CDR3 consists of 14 residues. Per the germline V gene, CDR1 is SGHRS and CDR2 is YFSETQ. CDR3: CASSYGTVNEKLFF. CDR3 bases: TGCGCCAGCAGCTACGGGACAGTTAATGAAAAACTGTTTTTT. The full variable domain, rest sourced from reference TRBV5-1 and TRBJ1-4, is KAGVTQTPRYLIKTRGQQVTLSCSPISGHRSVSWYQQTPGQGLQFLFEYFSETQRNKGNFPGRFSGRQFSNSRSEMNVSTLELGDSALYLCASSYGTVNEKLFFGSGTQLSVL.

The rearrangement joins TRBV6-1 to TRBJ2-1; TRBD2 matches at 10 bases. From germline, CDR1 is MNHNS and CDR2 SASEGT. Losses at the gene ends were 4 bases for V and 1 base for J; bases not matched to a gene: 4. This CDR3 contains 16 residues. The CDR3 nucleotides are TGTGCCAGCAGTGCGGGACTAGCGCCTTCCTACAATGAGCAGTTCTTC. This sequence encodes CASSAGLAPSYNEQFF.

This chain links TRBV6-5 with TRBJ2-7, with 8 nucleotides matching TRBD2. V lost 2 bases and J lost 7; bases outside the gene matches: 7. The CDR3 sequence is 14 residues long. The germline CDR1 and CDR2 sequences are MNHEY and SVGAGI. CDR3 DNA sequence: TGTGCCAGCAGTTACCCCGCTCGGGGGGGGGAGCAGTACTTC. Translating it yields CASSYPARGGEQYF.

V usage is TRBV2 and J usage is TRBJ1-1; D may be TRBD1 (6 bases). CDR3 length: 11 residues. CDR1 and CDR2 from the germline V gene are SNHLY and FYNNEI. Trimming removed 6 bases from V and 7 bases from J, with 9 bases in between. The CDR3 sequence is CASRGGVEAFF. The DNA of the CDR3 is TGTGCCAGCAGAGGGGGAGTTGAAGCTTTCTTT.